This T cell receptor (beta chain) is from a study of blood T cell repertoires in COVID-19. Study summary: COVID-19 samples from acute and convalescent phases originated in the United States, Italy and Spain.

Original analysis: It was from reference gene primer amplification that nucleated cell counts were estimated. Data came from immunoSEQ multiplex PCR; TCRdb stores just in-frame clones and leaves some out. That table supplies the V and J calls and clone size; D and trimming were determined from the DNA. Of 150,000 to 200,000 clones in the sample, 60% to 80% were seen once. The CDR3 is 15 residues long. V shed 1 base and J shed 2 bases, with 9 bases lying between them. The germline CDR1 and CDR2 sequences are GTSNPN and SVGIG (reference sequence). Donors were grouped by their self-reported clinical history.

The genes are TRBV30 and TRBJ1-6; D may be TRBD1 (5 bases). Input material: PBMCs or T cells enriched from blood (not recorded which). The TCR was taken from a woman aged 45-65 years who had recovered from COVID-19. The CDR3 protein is CAWSGQGTYNSPLHF. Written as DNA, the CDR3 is TGTGCCTGGAGTGGCCAGGGTACCTATAATTCACCCCTCCACTTT.